This T cell receptor (beta chain) was identified during a study of T-cell reconstitution after alpha-beta-depleted transplantation in children. Trimming removed 6 bases from V and 4 bases from J, with 21 bases in between. The CDR3 runs 16 residues. General study results and limits: Alpha-beta T cells about two months after transplant reportedly derived from several hundred expanded graft clones. Surviving recipient T cells and thymic progenitors produced the high day-60 TCRbeta diversity seen in some patients.

Unique molecular identifiers were incorporated during preparation of the TCRbeta library. MiXCR, applied by TCRdb to the PCR reads, yields one record per CDR3 protein. The table includes 700,000 to 950,000 distinct CDR3 sequences, approximately 15% detected once. As to this clonotype: What it recognizes is unknown.

This rearrangement joins TRBV12-3 or TRBV12-4 to TRBJ1-2; possible D gene TRBD1, 5 bases. This material consisted of PBMCs, mostly from graft donor cells, taken 360 days after TCRalphabeta/CD19-depleted stem cell transplant. This TCR came from a male patient between 10 and 17 years old who had a stem cell transplant for acute lymphoblastic leukemia, so the T cells may come from the graft donor. Here the CDR3 reads CASRTDRWGAGYGYTF. The CDR3 nucleotides are TGTGCCAGCAGGACAGATAGGTGGGGCGCTGGCTATGGCTACACCTTC.